This TCR beta chain was recovered during a study of shared clonotypes between healthy human individuals. Study-level results: Sequencing depth was expected to influence donor clonotype sharing.

In the case of this clone: The antigen is undetermined.

There are 12 residues in the CDR3. V lost 2 bases, J lost 8 bases, and 7 bases lay in between. The germline gives CDR1 MDHEN, CDR2 SYDVKM. All the donors were Caucasian adults who lived in Nashville, Tennessee. Deep was the level at which the assay was run. The assay was immunoSEQ multiplex PCR, and TCRdb's table has in-frame clones only and misses some. The data contain over a million clones, 78% of them seen just once; the ten biggest clones take up around 0.47%. This chain connects TRBV28 to TRBJ1-3; D unresolved. The source is a young man in good health. Some clones in this sample may be carry-over from other donors' samples. Specimen: memory CD4+ T cells from PBMCs. Subset of the sample: CD45RA-negative fraction. CDR3 sequence (DNA): TGTGCCAGCAGTTTAGAGAGGGACACCATATATTTT. As protein: CASSLERDTIYF.